This TCR beta chain stems from a study of spatial heterogeneity in lung cancer. Notes on the study in general: Tumor mutation count correlated with how many alpha and beta TCRs expanded intratumorally.

TCRdb reprocessed the 5' RACE reads via MiXCR and lists one record per CDR3 protein. The sample records about 23,000 distinct CDR3 sequences, roughly 6.7% being singletons. Described time point: sample taken at primary tumor resection. With respect to this clonotype: Its specificity is unknown.

Germline V gives CDR1 DFQATT, CDR2 SNEGSKA (reference sequence). The V segment lost 2 bases and the J segment 3 bases; nucleotides outside the gene matches: 2. CDR3 length equals 14 residues. The starting material was lung tumor tissue, obtained at surgery. The gene calls are TRBV20-1 and TRBJ2-7, with 12 bases lining up with TRBD2. The TCR was taken from a male donor with early-stage non-small cell lung cancer. The CDR3, as DNA: TGCAGTGCTAGACTAGCGGGAGGGCGCTACGAGCAGTACTTC. It encodes CSARLAGGRYEQYF.